This T cell receptor beta chain was retrieved from a study of T cell responses to AZD1222 COVID-19 vaccine. Generated by immunoSEQ multiplex PCR, the TCRdb table keeps only in-frame clones and is missing some. The sample shows approximately 120,000 clones, 88% of them seen only once. The V gene's germline CDR1 is SQVTM and CDR2 ANQGSEA. The CDR3 loop spans 12 amino acids. V gave up 0 bases and J gave up 8 bases, with 8 bases separating them. Source: peripheral blood, taken on day 0 of AZD1222 vaccination. The genes are TRBV29-1 and TRBJ1-3, with D uncertain. The receptor's source is an adult in good health. CDR3: CSVEDPGDTIYF. As DNA, the CDR3 is TGCAGCGTTGAAGATCCGGGAGACACCATATATTTT.